This T cell receptor beta chain was recovered during a study of T-cell memory formation after mild COVID-19. General study points: Clones that contracted from day 15 to 85 had balanced CD4/CD8; later expanders were CD4+ biased.

About this clonotype itself: What it binds is unknown.

A single record per CDR3 protein comes from TCRdb applying MiXCR to the 5' RACE reads. The sample lists hundreds of thousands of distinct CDR3 sequences, about 20% occurring once. The V segment lost 0 bases and the J segment 5 bases; nucleotides outside the gene matches: 5. This CDR3 is built from 16 residues. CDR1 is MGHRA, CDR2 YSYEKL, per germline. This TCR was recovered from an adult woman who had mild COVID-19 (a few samples of this study predate the infection). Cell type and time point are not known. Sequencing input: PBMCs or a T cell subset sorted from them (not recorded which). The rearrangement links TRBV4-1 to TRBJ1-2, with 11 nucleotides matching TRBD1. The CDR3 sequence is CASSQEGTGGWYGYTF. The DNA of the CDR3 is TGCGCCAGCAGCCAAGAGGGGACAGGGGGATGGTATGGCTACACCTTC.